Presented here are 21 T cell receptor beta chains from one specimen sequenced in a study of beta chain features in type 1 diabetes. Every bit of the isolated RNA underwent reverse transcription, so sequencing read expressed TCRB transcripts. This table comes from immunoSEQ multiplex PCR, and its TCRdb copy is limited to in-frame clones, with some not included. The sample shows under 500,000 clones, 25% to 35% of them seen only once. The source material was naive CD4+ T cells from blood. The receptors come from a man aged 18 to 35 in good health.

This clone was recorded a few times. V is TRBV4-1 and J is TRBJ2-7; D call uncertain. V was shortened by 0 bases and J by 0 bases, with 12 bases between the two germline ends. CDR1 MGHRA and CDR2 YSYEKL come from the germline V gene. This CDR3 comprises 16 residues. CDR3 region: CASSQDPAVSSYEQYF. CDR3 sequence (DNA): TGCGCCAGCAGCCAAGACCCGGCCGTAAGCTCCTACGAGCAGTACTTC.

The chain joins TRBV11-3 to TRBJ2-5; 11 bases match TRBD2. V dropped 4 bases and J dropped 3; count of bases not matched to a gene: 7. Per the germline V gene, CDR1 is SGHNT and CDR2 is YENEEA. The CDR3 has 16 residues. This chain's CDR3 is CASSSGIAGGEETQYF. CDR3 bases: TGTGCCAGCAGCTCCGGGATAGCGGGAGGGGAAGAGACCCAGTACTTC.

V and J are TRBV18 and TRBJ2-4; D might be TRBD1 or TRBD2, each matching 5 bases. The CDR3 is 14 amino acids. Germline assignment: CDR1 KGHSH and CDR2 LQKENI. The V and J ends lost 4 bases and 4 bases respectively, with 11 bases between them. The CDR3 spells CASSRRDGKNIQYF. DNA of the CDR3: TGTGCCAGCTCACGCCGGGACGGGAAAAACATTCAGTACTTC.

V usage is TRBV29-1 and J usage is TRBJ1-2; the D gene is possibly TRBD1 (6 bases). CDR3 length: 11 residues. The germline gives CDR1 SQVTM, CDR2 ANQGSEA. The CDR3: CIAWGAYGYTF. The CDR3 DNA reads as TGCATCGCATGGGGGGCCTATGGCTACACCTTC.

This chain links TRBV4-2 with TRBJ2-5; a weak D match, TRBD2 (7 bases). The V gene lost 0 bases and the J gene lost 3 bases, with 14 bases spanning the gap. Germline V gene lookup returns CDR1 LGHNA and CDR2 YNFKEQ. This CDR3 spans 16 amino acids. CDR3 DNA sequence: TGTGCCAGCAGCCAAGAGTATCGGGGGGCGAAAGAGACCCAGTACTTC. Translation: CASSQEYRGAKETQYF.

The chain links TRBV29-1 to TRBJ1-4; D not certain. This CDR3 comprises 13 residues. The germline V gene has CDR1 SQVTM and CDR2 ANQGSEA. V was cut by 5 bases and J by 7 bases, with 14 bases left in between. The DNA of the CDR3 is TGCAGCGTTATGGACTCAGGAAGTGAAAAACTGTTTTTT. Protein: CSVMDSGSEKLFF.

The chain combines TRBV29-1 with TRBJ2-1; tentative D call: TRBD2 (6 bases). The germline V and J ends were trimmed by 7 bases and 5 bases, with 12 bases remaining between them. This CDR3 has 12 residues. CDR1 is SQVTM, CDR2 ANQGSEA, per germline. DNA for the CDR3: TGCAGCGGGGAGGAGCTGAACAATGAGCAGTTCTTC. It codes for CSGEELNNEQFF.

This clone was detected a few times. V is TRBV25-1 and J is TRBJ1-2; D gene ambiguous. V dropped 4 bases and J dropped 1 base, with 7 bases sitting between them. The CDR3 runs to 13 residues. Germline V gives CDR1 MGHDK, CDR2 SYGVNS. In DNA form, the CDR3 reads TGTGCCAGCAGTGGGGCAGTTAACTATGGCTACACCTTC. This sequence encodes CASSGAVNYGYTF.

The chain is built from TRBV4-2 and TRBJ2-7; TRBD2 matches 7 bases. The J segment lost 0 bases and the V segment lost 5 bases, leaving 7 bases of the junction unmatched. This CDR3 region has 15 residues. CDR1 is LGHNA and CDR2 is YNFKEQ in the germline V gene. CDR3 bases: TGTGCCAGCAGCTCGGCCGGGACTAACTCCTACGAGCAGTACTTC. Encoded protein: CASSSAGTNSYEQYF.

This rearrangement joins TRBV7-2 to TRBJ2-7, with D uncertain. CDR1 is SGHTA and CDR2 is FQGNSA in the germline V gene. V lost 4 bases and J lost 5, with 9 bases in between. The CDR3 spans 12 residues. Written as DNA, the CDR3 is TGTGCCAGCAGCTCCCCCTGGGACGAGCAGTACTTC. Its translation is CASSSPWDEQYF.

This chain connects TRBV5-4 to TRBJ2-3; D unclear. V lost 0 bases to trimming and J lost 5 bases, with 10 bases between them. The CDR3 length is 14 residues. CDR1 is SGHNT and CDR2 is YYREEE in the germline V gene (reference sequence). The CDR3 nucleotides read TGTGCCAGCAGCTTGGAAAGTCCCGGAGATACGCAGTATTTT. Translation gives CASSLESPGDTQYF.

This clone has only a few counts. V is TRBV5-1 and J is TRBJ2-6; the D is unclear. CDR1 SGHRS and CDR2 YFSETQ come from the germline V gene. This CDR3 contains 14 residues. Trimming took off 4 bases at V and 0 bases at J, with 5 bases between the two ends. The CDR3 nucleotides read TGCGCCAGCAGCGAGGCCTCTGGGGCCAACGTCCTGACTTTC. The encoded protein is CASSEASGANVLTF. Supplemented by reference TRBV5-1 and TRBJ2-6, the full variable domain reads KAGVTQTPRYLIKTRGQQVTLSCSPISGHRSVSWYQQTPGQGLQFLFEYFSETQRNKGNFPGRFSGRQFSNSRSEMNVSTLELGDSALYLCASSEASGANVLTFGAGSRLTVL.

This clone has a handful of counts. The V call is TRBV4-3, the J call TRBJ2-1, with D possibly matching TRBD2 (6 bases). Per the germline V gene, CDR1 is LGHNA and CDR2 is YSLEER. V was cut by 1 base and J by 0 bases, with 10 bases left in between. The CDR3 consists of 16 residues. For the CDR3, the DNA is TGCGCCAGCAGCCAAGCCCGGGGGAGCTCCTACAATGAGCAGTTCTTC. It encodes CASSQARGSSYNEQFF.

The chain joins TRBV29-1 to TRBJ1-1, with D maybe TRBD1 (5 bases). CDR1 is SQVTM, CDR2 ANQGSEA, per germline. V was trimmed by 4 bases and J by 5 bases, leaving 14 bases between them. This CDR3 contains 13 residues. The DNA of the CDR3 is TGCAGCGTTGTTAAGGGGATGTGGACTGAAGCTTTCTTT. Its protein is CSVVKGMWTEAFF.

The CDR3: CASSIRVGETQYF. The CDR3 region has the DNA TGTGCCAGCAGTATCAGGGTTGGAGAGACCCAGTACTTC. The rearrangement joins TRBV7-2 to TRBJ2-5, with D possibly being TRBD1 (5 bases). Germline V CDR1 and CDR2: SGHTA, FQGNSA. This CDR3 has 13 amino acids. Between the trimmed V and J ends, which lost 6 bases and 4 bases, there was a span of 12 bases.

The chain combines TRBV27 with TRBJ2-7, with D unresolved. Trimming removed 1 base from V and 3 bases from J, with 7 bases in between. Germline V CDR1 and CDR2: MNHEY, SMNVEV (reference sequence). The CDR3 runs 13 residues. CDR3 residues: CASSLLGNYEQYF. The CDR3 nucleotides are TGTGCCAGCAGTTTATTGGGCAACTACGAGCAGTACTTC.

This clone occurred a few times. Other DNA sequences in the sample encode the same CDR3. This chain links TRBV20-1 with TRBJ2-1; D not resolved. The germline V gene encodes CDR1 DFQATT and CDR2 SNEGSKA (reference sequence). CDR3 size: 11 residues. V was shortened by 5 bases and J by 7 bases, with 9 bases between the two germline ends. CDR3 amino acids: CSASRANEQFF. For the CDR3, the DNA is TGCAGTGCTTCCCGGGCGAATGAGCAGTTCTTC.

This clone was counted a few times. CDR3 nucleotides: TGCAGCGCCGGTTCAGGGGAGTACGAGCAGTACTTC. It translates to CSAGSGEYEQYF. This chain joins TRBV29-1 and TRBJ2-7, with D tentatively TRBD1 (6 bases). V was shortened by 7 bases and J by 4 bases, with 14 bases between the two germline ends. The CDR3 runs 12 residues. CDR1 and CDR2 (germline): SQVTM, ANQGSEA.

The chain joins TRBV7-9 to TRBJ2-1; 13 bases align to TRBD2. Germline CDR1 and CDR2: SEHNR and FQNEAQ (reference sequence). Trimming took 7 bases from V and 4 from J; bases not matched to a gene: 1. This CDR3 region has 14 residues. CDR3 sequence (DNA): TGTGCCAGCACGGGACTAGCGGGATACAATGAGCAGTTCTTC. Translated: CASTGLAGYNEQFF.

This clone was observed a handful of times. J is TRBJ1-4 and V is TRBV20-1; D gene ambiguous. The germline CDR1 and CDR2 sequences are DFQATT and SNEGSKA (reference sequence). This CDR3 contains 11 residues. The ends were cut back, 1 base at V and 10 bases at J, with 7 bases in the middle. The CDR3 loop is CSARGSGKLFF. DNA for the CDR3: TGCAGTGCTAGAGGTTCCGGAAAACTGTTTTTT.

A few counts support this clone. CDR3 region: CSVGGASQPQHF. The CDR3 nucleotides are TGCAGCGTTGGGGGGGCCAGTCAGCCCCAGCATTTT. The rearrangement uses TRBV29-1 and TRBJ1-5; TRBD1 is a possible D gene (6 bases). Trimming left V 4 bases short and J 6 bases short, with 10 bases between. Germline V gene sequence: CDR1 SQVTM, CDR2 ANQGSEA. The CDR3 sequence is 12 residues long.